These 8 T cell receptor beta chains were sequenced from one sample in a study of CD8 T cells in ankylosing spondylitis. TCRdb reprocessed the 5' RACE reads via MiXCR and lists one record per CDR3 protein. The sample has 200,000 or so distinct CDR3 sequences, about a quarter seen once. Sequenced input: blood, either unsorted or a sorted T cell fraction (not recorded which). The receptors were gathered from a male donor with ankylosing spondylitis or in good health (not recorded which).

This clonotype was counted at least ten times. The chain employs TRBV6-6 and TRBJ1-6; D call uncertain. CDR1 is MNHNY, CDR2 SVGAGI, per germline (reference sequence). The CDR3 has 13 residues. The V end was cut by 6 bases, the J end by 7 bases, with 10 bases between. CDR3 loop: CASSSKGNSPLHF. The CDR3 DNA reads as TGTGCCAGCAGCTCCAAAGGGAATTCACCCCTCCACTTT.

The rearrangement joins TRBV29-1 to TRBJ2-1; a weak D match, TRBD2 (7 bases). CDR1 is SQVTM, CDR2 ANQGSEA, per germline. The CDR3 is 15 amino acids. V was clipped by 6 bases and J by 2 bases, with 17 bases between them. This CDR3 is CSVGKGGGTYNEQFF. The CDR3 DNA is TGCAGCGTCGGGAAAGGGGGGGGTACCTACAATGAGCAGTTCTTC.

V and J are TRBV3-1 and TRBJ1-1, with 7 bases that match TRBD1. The CDR3 consists of 14 residues. Germline V gene lookup returns CDR1 LGHDT and CDR2 YNNKEL (reference sequence). The V gene end was trimmed by 4 bases and the J gene end by 7 bases; junction bases not matched to a gene: 9. CDR3 region: CASSPLDRRGEAFF. The CDR3 region has the DNA TGTGCCAGCAGCCCATTGGACAGGAGGGGTGAAGCTTTCTTT.

The chain links TRBV25-1 to TRBJ2-3; 11 bases agree with TRBD2. Germline trimming cut 9 bases from V and 5 bases from J; bases unmatched to any gene: 7. The CDR3 is made up of 14 amino acids. Germline lookup yields CDR1 MGHDK and CDR2 SYGVNS. Here the CDR3 DNA reads TGTGCCAGTTCGCCGGGACTAGCGGTAGATACGCAGTATTTT. Translation: CASSPGLAVDTQYF.

The V call is TRBV29-1, the J call TRBJ2-2, with D maybe TRBD1 (5 bases). The CDR3 is 14 residues long. With 2 bases removed from V and 1 base from J, the gap between germline ends came to 8 bases. Germline values: CDR1 SQVTM, CDR2 ANQGSEA. The CDR3 DNA reads as TGCAGCGTTGAACCGGACATGAACACCGGGGAGCTGTTTTTT. This encodes CSVEPDMNTGELFF.

The rearrangement uses TRBV20-1 and TRBJ1-5; possible D gene TRBD1, 5 bases. CDR1 is DFQATT, CDR2 SNEGSKA, per germline (reference sequence). Trimming removed 3 bases at V and 3 bases at J, with 15 bases between. The CDR3 totals 15 residues. The CDR3 protein is CSASSAGMANQPQHF. The CDR3 region has the DNA TGCAGTGCTAGTTCGGCAGGGATGGCCAATCAGCCCCAGCATTTT.

The table lists this clonotype with many counts. The chain couples TRBV6-5 to TRBJ2-3; no clear D gene. Between the trimmed V and J ends, which lost 0 bases and 4 bases, there was a span of 8 bases. This CDR3 is 14 amino acids long. Germline CDR1 MNHEY, CDR2 SVGAGI. CDR3 in amino acids: CASSYSIGSDTQYF. Written as DNA, the CDR3 is TGTGCCAGCAGTTACTCGATTGGGTCAGATACGCAGTATTTT.

This clonotype was counted many times. The V and J genes are TRBV20-1 and TRBJ1-5; D unclear. CDR3 length: 11 residues. Germline V CDR1 and CDR2: DFQATT, SNEGSKA (reference sequence). V gave up 4 bases and J gave up 7 bases, with 8 bases separating them. In DNA form, the CDR3 reads TGCAGTGCTATTTTGGACCAGCCCCAGCATTTT. Translation gives CSAILDQPQHF.